Presented here are 26 T cell receptor beta chains from one specimen sequenced in a study of identical twins. From the 5' RACE reads, TCRdb called clonotypes with MiXCR, one entry per CDR3 protein. The repertoire holds some 500,000 distinct CDR3 sequences, with 13% to 15% as singletons. These records were also assigned to another study, of yellow fever vaccine responses in identical twins.

Sequencing was done on a sample of CD4+ T cells sorted from blood. Receptors originate from a woman aged 18-29 years in good health.

This clonotype showed up just a few times. The CDR3 is CASSLMGPETEAFF. CDR3 DNA sequence: TGTGCCAGCAGCTTAATGGGCCCGGAGACTGAAGCTTTCTTT. The rearrangement uses TRBV7-9 and TRBJ1-1; D uncertain. The CDR3 covers 14 residues. Germline assignment: CDR1 SEHNR and CDR2 FQNEAQ (reference sequence). Trimming pared 2 bases from V and 5 bases from J, leaving 12 bases between.

This clonotype was counted at least ten times. This rearrangement joins TRBV21-1 to TRBJ2-2; the table assigns TRBD1, which was not confirmed against the DNA. TRBV21-1 constitutes a pseudogene. The CDR3 totals 16 residues. CDR3 sequence: CASSKRARENTGELFF. For the CDR3, the DNA is TGTGCCAGCAGCAAACGGGCCCGGGAGAACACCGGGGAGCTGTTTTTT.

Many counts were recorded for this clonotype. This chain joins TRBV24-1 and TRBJ2-1; a weak D match, TRBD1 (6 bases). CDR1 is KGHDR, CDR2 SFDVKD, per germline. This CDR3 has 14 amino acids. V lost 0 bases to trimming and J lost 7 bases, with 9 bases between them. In DNA form, the CDR3 reads TGTGCCACCAGTGATTTGGCAGGGGATAATGAGCAGTTCTTC. Its translation: CATSDLAGDNEQFF.

This clonotype showed up just a few times. The CDR3 reads CASTGDHEQFF. The CDR3 DNA sequence: TGTGCCAGCACCGGGGACCATGAGCAGTTCTTC. The chain uses TRBV27 and TRBJ2-1; either TRBD1 or TRBD2 may fit D (5 bases each). Germline lookup yields CDR1 MNHEY and CDR2 SMNVEV (reference sequence). The CDR3 sequence is 11 residues long. V was trimmed by 7 bases and J by 8 bases, leaving 9 bases between them.

This clonotype was recorded a few times. V usage is TRBV3-1 and J usage is TRBJ1-5; no firm D call. The CDR3 covers 16 residues. Germline V CDR1 and CDR2: LGHDT, YNNKEL (reference sequence). The V and J ends lost 3 bases and 0 bases respectively, with 12 bases between them. CDR3 nucleotide sequence: TGTGCCAGCAGCCACCGGCTGGACGGTAGCAATCAGCCCCAGCATTTT. This encodes CASSHRLDGSNQPQHF.

This clonotype was seen a few times. The chain joins TRBV20-1 to TRBJ2-5; D is undetermined. From germline, CDR1 is DFQATT and CDR2 SNEGSKA (reference sequence). V was shortened by 1 base and J by 4 bases, with 4 bases between the two germline ends. The CDR3 contains 11 residues. The CDR3 DNA sequence: TGCAGTGCTAGAGTTAGAGAGACCCAGTACTTC. Its translation: CSARVRETQYF.

CDR3 protein: CASSPTQGSDTQYF. CDR3 in DNA: TGTGCCAGCTCCCCAACACAGGGGTCAGATACGCAGTATTTT. The chain carries TRBV6-4 and TRBJ2-3, with 7 nucleotides matching TRBD1. Germline loops: CDR1 MRHNA, CDR2 SNTAGT. The length of the CDR3 is 14 residues. Trimming at V came to 8 bases and at J to 4 bases, leaving 9 bases not matched to a gene.

The chain couples TRBV7-2 to TRBJ2-3, with TRBD2 identical over 8 bases. V gave up 2 bases and J gave up 5 bases; unmatched junction bases: 9. Germline V gene lookup returns CDR1 SGHTA and CDR2 FQGNSA. The CDR3 has 16 residues. CDR3 DNA: TGTGCCAGCAGCTTAAAGGATGGACTAGCAATAGATACGCAGTATTTT. This gives the protein CASSLKDGLAIDTQYF.

This clonotype occurred a few times. This rearrangement joins TRBV5-1 to TRBJ1-2; D remains unclear. Trimming shortened V by 0 bases and J by 8 bases, and 5 bases separated the two germline ends. From germline, CDR1 is SGHRS and CDR2 YFSETQ. There are 11 residues in the CDR3. The CDR3 loop is CASSLDRGYTF. In nucleotides, the CDR3 is TGCGCCAGCAGCTTGGACAGAGGCTACACCTTC. Using reference TRBV5-1 and TRBJ1-2 for the parts outside the CDR3, the full variable domain is KAGVTQTPRYLIKTRGQQVTLSCSPISGHRSVSWYQQTPGQGLQFLFEYFSETQRNKGNFPGRFSGRQFSNSRSEMNVSTLELGDSALYLCASSLDRGYTFGSGTRLTVV.

V and J are TRBV6-5 and TRBJ2-3; 12 nucleotides match TRBD2. The CDR3 totals 19 residues. Germline-derived CDR1 and CDR2 are MNHEY and SVGAGI. The J segment lost 1 base and the V segment lost 0 bases, leaving 8 bases of the junction unmatched. The CDR3 region is CASSYSTLAGGPGTDTQYF. In DNA form, the CDR3 reads TGTGCCAGCAGTTACTCGACCCTAGCGGGGGGGCCGGGCACAGATACGCAGTATTTT.

This chain connects TRBV28 to TRBJ2-3, with D perhaps TRBD1 or TRBD2 (5 bases each). Trimming removed 5 bases from V and 1 base from J, with 13 bases in between. Germline V gene sequence: CDR1 MDHEN, CDR2 SYDVKM. This CDR3 comprises 15 residues. Here the CDR3 reads CASSTGSGGTDTQYF. The CDR3 DNA sequence: TGTGCCAGCAGTACAGGCTCCGGGGGCACAGATACGCAGTATTTT.

The chain has TRBV7-2 and TRBJ2-5; unclear D gene. CDR1 is SGHTA, CDR2 FQGNSA, per germline. V was cut by 5 bases and J by 1 base, with 17 bases left in between. CDR3 length: 16 residues. This CDR3 is CASSRRGSLLQETQYF. The CDR3 DNA reads as TGTGCCAGCAGCCGAAGAGGAAGTCTTCTCCAAGAGACCCAGTACTTC.

CDR3 bases: TGTGCCAGCAGTCCACCCCCCTACGGCGAGCAGTACTTC. Its translation is CASSPPPYGEQYF. V is TRBV6-2 or TRBV6-3 and J is TRBJ2-7; D remains ambiguous. Germline-derived CDR1 and CDR2 are MNHEY and SVGEGT. The CDR3 loop spans 13 amino acids. The ends were cut back, 5 bases at V and 6 bases at J, with 14 bases in the middle.

This clonotype has a handful of counts. This rearrangement joins TRBV9 to TRBJ2-7; TRBD2 is a possible D gene (5 bases). The CDR3 consists of 12 residues. V lost 3 bases and J lost 5, with 9 bases in between. Germline CDR1 is SGDLS and CDR2 is YYNGEE. CDR3 protein: CASSATTNEQYF. The DNA for the CDR3 is TGTGCCAGCAGCGCGACTACGAACGAGCAGTACTTC.

This clonotype was counted only a few times. The chain uses TRBV11-2 and TRBJ2-1; D is uncertain. The V gene's germline CDR1 is SGHAT and CDR2 FQNNGV. This CDR3 is built from 13 residues. V was clipped by 1 base and J by 12 bases, with 13 bases between them. In nucleotides, the CDR3 is TGTGCCAGCAGCTTAGGTCCAGGTCCCGGGCAGTTCTTC. It is translated as CASSLGPGPGQFF.

This chain uses TRBV25-1 with TRBJ2-5; D might be TRBD1 (6 bases). The germline CDR1 and CDR2 sequences are MGHDK and SYGVNS. The CDR3 covers 14 residues. Trimming stripped 6 bases from V and 5 bases from J, with 16 bases between. The chain's CDR3 is CASSDRPASETQYF. The CDR3 region has the DNA TGTGCCAGCAGCGACAGGCCCGCGTCGGAGACCCAGTACTTC.

This chain connects TRBV25-1 to TRBJ2-1; 10 bases agree with TRBD2. CDR3 size: 15 residues. With V trimmed by 8 bases and J by 5 bases, 9 bases remained unmatched. Germline loops: CDR1 MGHDK, CDR2 SYGVNS. The CDR3 nucleotides read TGTGCCAGCCGCCCTAGCGGGGGAACCCACAATGAGCAGTTCTTC. This codes for CASRPSGGTHNEQFF.

To note about this clonotype: One base away lies a much larger clone, so this may be a sequencing read error. The V call is TRBV5-1, the J call TRBJ2-2; TRBD2 might be the D (5 bases). There are 14 residues in the CDR3. Germline V lookup: CDR1 SGHRS, CDR2 YFSETQ. CDR3 bases: TGCGCCGCCCGTATGGAAGCGAACACCGGGGAGCTGGTTTTT. Translated, it gives CAARMEANTGELVF.

The CDR3 sequence: CASSTTSGRGVGYNEQFF. CDR3 in DNA: TGTGCCAGCAGTACGACTAGCGGGAGAGGGGTAGGTTACAATGAGCAGTTCTTC. The chain joins TRBV12-3 or TRBV12-4 to TRBJ2-1, with 12 bases lining up with TRBD2. This CDR3 is 18 amino acids long. With 5 bases clipped from V and 4 bases from J, the junction kept 12 bases outside the gene matches.

This clonotype has more than one count but fewer than ten. The rearrangement links TRBV6-5 to TRBJ2-7, with D perhaps matching TRBD1 (6 bases). CDR3 length equals 14 residues. Germline V gene data show CDR1 as MNHEY and CDR2 as SVGAGI. V shed 4 bases and J shed 3 bases, with 13 bases lying between them. Written as DNA, the CDR3 is TGTGCCAGCAGTTCGACAGGCGTACTCTACGAGCAGTACTTC. Translation: CASSSTGVLYEQYF.

The rearrangement uses TRBV20-1 and TRBJ2-3; TRBD1 matches at 7 bases. Germline V gives CDR1 DFQATT, CDR2 SNEGSKA (reference sequence). Trimming cost V 6 bases and J 1 base; bases outside gene matches: 7. The CDR3 has 14 residues. CDR3 coding DNA: TGCAGTGCCCTTCCCGGGACAGGCACAGATACGCAGTATTTT. Residues: CSALPGTGTDTQYF.

This clonotype has just a few counts. The chain is built from TRBV5-1 and TRBJ2-1; D gene uncertain. V was pared by 1 base and J by 7 bases, with 9 bases between. The germline CDR1 and CDR2 sequences are SGHRS and YFSETQ. The CDR3 sequence is 13 residues long. CDR3 nucleotide sequence: TGCGCCAGCAGCTTGTGGTGGGGAAATGAGCAGTTCTTC. Its translation is CASSLWWGNEQFF.

The rearrangement uses TRBV4-1 and TRBJ2-7; tentatively, D is TRBD1 or TRBD2 (5 bases each). Germline CDR1 reads MGHRA; CDR2 reads YSYEKL. V shed 0 bases and J shed 3 bases, with 9 bases lying between them. This CDR3 comprises 14 residues. DNA for the CDR3: TGCGCCAGCAGCCAAGATCGGGACCACTACGAGCAGTACTTC. The encoded protein is CASSQDRDHYEQYF.

This chain links TRBV28 with TRBJ2-3; D unclear. The CDR3 totals 13 residues. V was trimmed by 5 bases and J by 6 bases, leaving 12 bases between them. Germline V gene data show CDR1 as MDHEN and CDR2 as SYDVKM. In DNA, the CDR3 is TGTGCCAGCAGTCCCCCGGTGGTGGATACGCAGTATTTT. It codes for CASSPPVVDTQYF.

This clonotype was detected only a few times. V usage is TRBV3-1 and J usage is TRBJ2-5, with 11 bases aligning to TRBD2. The CDR3 has 16 amino acids. From germline, CDR1 is LGHDT and CDR2 YNNKEL (reference sequence). Trimming cost V 3 bases and J 6 bases; bases outside gene matches: 9. CDR3 DNA sequence: TGTGCCAGCAGCCATGTTCATAGCGGGGGGGTAAAGACCCAGTACTTC. Amino acids: CASSHVHSGGVKTQYF.

The rearrangement joins TRBV5-6 to TRBJ2-1; D could derive from TRBD1 or TRBD2 (5 bases each). V lost 2 bases and J lost 6, with 15 bases in between. CDR1 is SGHDT and CDR2 is YYEEEE in the germline V gene. CDR3 length: 15 residues. The DNA of the CDR3 is TGTGCCAGCAGCTTTAGGGGAGTGGGCATCAATGAGCAGTTCTTC. This sequence encodes CASSFRGVGINEQFF.